Following are 2 T cell receptor beta chains from one sample sequenced in a study of response to subunit inactivated influenza vaccine. Via MiXCR, TCRdb re-called the RT-PCR reads, giving one row per CDR3 protein. This table has 600,000 to 850,000 distinct CDR3 sequences, 11% to 15% appearing once. The sequencing used PBMCs from blood, collected approximately 15 days before vaccination. The receptors originated from a man aged 50 or older who received an inactivated influenza vaccine.

J is TRBJ1-2 and V is TRBV20-1; a weak D match, TRBD1 (5 bases). Germline V gene data show CDR1 as DFQATT and CDR2 as SNEGSKA (reference sequence). Trimming took off 6 bases at V and 8 bases at J, with 22 bases between the two ends. The CDR3 consists of 14 residues. DNA of the CDR3: TGCAGTGCCCTTAGCGGGGGATCTTTGCAGGGCTACACCTTC. Its protein product is CSALSGGSLQGYTF.

The chain recombines TRBV24-1 with TRBJ2-1; D call uncertain. The CDR3 has 14 residues. From germline, CDR1 is KGHDR and CDR2 SFDVKD. V lost 3 bases, J lost 3 bases, and 8 bases lay in between. CDR3 sequence (DNA): TGTGCCACCAGTGATGCTGGCGGCTACAATGAGCAGTTCTTC. Protein sequence: CATSDAGGYNEQFF.